This T cell receptor beta chain was documented in a study of cytomegalovirus exposure and HLA in healthy donors. PCR primers comprised 60 Vbeta and 13 Jbeta primers. Data came from immunoSEQ multiplex PCR; TCRdb stores just in-frame clones and leaves some out. Found here are approximately 190,000 clones, around 78% of them singletons; the top ten hold 14%. From germline, CDR1 is SGHNT and CDR2 YENEEA. V lost 5 bases and J lost 2; bases outside the gene matches: 10. This CDR3 is built from 18 residues. Sequencing was carried out using PBMCs. The origin of this receptor is a woman aged 30 to 39 in good health and CMV-seropositive. The chain recombines TRBV11-3 with TRBJ2-1; 12 bases line up with TRBD2. CDR3 amino acids: CASSQPRLAGAPYNEQFF. For the CDR3, the DNA is TGTGCCAGCAGCCAACCACGACTAGCGGGAGCCCCCTACAATGAGCAGTTCTTC. Combining the CDR3 with reference TRBV11-3 and TRBJ2-1 gives the whole variable domain EAGVVQSPRYKIIEKKQPVAFWCNPISGHNTLYWYLQNLGQGPELLIRYENEEAVDDSQLPKDRFSAERLKGVDSTLKIQPAELGDSAVYLCASSQPRLAGAPYNEQFFGPGTRLTVL.